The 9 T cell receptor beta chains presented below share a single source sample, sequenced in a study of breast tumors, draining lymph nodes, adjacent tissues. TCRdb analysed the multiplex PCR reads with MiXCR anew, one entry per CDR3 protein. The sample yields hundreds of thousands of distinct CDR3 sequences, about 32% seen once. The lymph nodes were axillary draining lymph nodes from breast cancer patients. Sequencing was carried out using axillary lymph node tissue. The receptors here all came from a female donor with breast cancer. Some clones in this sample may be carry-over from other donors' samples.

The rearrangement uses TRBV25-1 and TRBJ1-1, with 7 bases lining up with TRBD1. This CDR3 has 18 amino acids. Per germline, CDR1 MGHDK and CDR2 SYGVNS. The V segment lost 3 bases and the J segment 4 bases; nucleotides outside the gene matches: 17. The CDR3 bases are TGTGCCAGCAGTGAGAAAAAGGGACAGTTAAATCGGGTCACTGAAGCTTTCTTT. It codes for CASSEKKGQLNRVTEAFF.

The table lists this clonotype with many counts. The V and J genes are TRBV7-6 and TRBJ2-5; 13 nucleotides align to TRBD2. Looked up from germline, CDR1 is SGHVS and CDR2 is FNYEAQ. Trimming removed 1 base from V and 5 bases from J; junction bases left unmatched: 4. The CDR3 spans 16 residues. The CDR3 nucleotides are TGTGCCAGCAGCTTAGAACTAGCGGGAGGGCTGGAGACCCAGTACTTC. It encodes CASSLELAGGLETQYF.

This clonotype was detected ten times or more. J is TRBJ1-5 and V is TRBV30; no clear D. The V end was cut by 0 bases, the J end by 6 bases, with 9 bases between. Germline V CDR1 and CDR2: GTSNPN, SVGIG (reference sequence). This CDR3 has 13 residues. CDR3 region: CAWSVREAQPQHF. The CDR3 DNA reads TGTGCCTGGAGTGTACGGGAAGCTCAGCCCCAGCATTTT.

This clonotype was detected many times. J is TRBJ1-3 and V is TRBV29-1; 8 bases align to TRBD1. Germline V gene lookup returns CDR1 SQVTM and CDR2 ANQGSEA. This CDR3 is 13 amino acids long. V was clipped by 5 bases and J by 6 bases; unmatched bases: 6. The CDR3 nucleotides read TGCAGCGTTAACGGACAGGGACAAAACACCATATATTTT. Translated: CSVNGQGQNTIYF.

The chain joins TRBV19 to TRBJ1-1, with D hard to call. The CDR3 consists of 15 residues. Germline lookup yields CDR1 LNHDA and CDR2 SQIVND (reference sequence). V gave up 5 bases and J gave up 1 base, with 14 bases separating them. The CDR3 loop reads CASSWGGSGNTEAFF. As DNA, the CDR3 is TGTGCCAGTAGTTGGGGAGGCTCGGGGAACACTGAAGCTTTCTTT. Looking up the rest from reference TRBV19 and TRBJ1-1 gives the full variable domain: DGGITQSPKYLFRKEGQNVTLSCEQNLNHDAMYWYRQDPGQGLRLIYYSQIVNDFQKGDIAEGYSVSREKKESFPLTVTSAQKNPTAFYLCASSWGGSGNTEAFFGQGTRLTVV.

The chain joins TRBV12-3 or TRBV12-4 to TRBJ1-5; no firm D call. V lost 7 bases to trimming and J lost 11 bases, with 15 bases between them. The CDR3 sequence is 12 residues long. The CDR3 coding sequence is TGTGCCAGCACCAAGGGCTGGGAGACCCAGCATTTT. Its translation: CASTKGWETQHF.

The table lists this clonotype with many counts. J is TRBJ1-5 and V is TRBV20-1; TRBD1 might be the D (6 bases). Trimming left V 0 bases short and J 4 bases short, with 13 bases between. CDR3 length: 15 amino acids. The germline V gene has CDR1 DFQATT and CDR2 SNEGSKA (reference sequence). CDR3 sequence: CSARDGSGANQPQHF. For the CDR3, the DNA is TGCAGTGCTAGAGATGGGTCAGGGGCGAATCAGCCCCAGCATTTT.

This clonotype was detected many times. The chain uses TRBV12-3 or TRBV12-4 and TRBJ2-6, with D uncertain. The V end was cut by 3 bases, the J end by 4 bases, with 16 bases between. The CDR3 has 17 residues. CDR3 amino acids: CASSLGLSGGGANVLTF. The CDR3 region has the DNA TGTGCCAGCAGTTTGGGTCTATCGGGCGGCGGGGCCAACGTCCTGACTTTC.

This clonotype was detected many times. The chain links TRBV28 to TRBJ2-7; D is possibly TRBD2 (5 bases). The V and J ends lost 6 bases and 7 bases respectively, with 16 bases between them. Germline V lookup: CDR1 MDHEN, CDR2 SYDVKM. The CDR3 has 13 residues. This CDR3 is CASRLDPRGEQYF. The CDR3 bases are TGTGCCAGCAGATTGGACCCACGGGGAGAGCAGTACTTC.